This T cell receptor (beta chain) was obtained from a study of beta chain features in type 1 diabetes. Findings and caveats of the study: Among patients with Type 1 diabetes, TCRB CDR3s were moderately but significantly shorter in every one of the four CD4+ subsets.

The germline CDR1 and CDR2 sequences are SGHTA and FQGNSA. The V and J ends lost 1 base and 5 bases respectively, with 6 bases between them. The CDR3 consists of 13 residues. This clone was seen more than once but under ten times. Its antigen is still unknown. A heparinised blood draw that averaged around 100 mL was obtained once from each donor. Since all of the isolated RNA was reverse transcribed, expressed TCRB transcripts were what got sequenced. TCRdb's copy holds only in-frame clones and misses some; the assay was immunoSEQ multiplex PCR. This sample has around 710,000 clones, with 9.5% to 15% found just once.

The sample was naive CD4+ T cells from blood. The V and J genes are TRBV7-2 and TRBJ2-1, with D unresolved. This receptor was taken from a man younger than 40 with type 1 diabetes. CDR3 sequence (DNA): TGTGCCAGCAGCTTAGGGAGTAACAATGAGCAGTTCTTC. As protein: CASSLGSNNEQFF.